The 16 T cell receptor beta chains below all came from one sample that was sequenced in a study of T cell repertoires in cytomegalovirus infection (dated 2019 in TCRdb). The treatment or condition tag for this specimen amounts to: in vitro stimulation with specific CMV peptide epitopes to enrich CMV-specific T cells. Sequencing took place on an Illumina HiSeq 1500. In-frame beta chains were kept once TCRdb had trimmed the public reads at Q25 with fastp and called clones with MiXCR. Each entry merges the rows of one CDR3 protein and shows their most common DNA and genes. This sample comprises about half a million distinct CDR3 sequences, about 33% of them detected only once. Roughly 16% of the sample is held by the ten biggest clonotypes. Their recognized antigens are unknown. The input for sequencing was cultured PBMCs, taken from culture after CMV antigen stimulation. The receptors stem from a human donor in good health (CMV status not recorded). Some clones in this sample may be carry-over from other donors' samples.

The CDR3 DNA reads as TGTGCCAGCGAACCGGGACTAGCGGGGGGGGGAGGGGAGCAGTTCTTC. As protein: CASEPGLAGGGGEQFF. The chain is built from TRBV12-3 or TRBV12-4 and TRBJ2-1; 16 nucleotides line up with TRBD2. CDR3 length: 16 amino acids. Germline trimming cut 8 bases from V and 10 bases from J; bases unmatched to any gene: 11.

The chain carries TRBV4-3 and TRBJ2-5; D call uncertain. This CDR3 has 13 residues. Trimming shortened V by 0 bases and J by 5 bases, and 7 bases separated the two germline ends. Germline lookup yields CDR1 LGHNA and CDR2 YSLEER. The CDR3 sequence: CASSQDQVETQYF. Here the CDR3 DNA reads TGCGCCAGCAGCCAAGATCAGGTCGAGACCCAGTACTTC.

This clonotype was detected once. This chain uses TRBV20-1 with TRBJ1-1; the match to TRBD1 covers 7 bases. Per germline, CDR1 DFQATT and CDR2 SNEGSKA (reference sequence). Unmatched junction bases numbered 8, after V lost 0 bases and J lost 4 bases. The CDR3 has 15 amino acids. The CDR3 DNA reads as TGCAGTGCTAGAGACAACAGGGGCTTTATCACTGAAGCTTTCTTT. The encoded protein is CSARDNRGFITEAFF.

This clonotype has just a few counts. CDR3 bases: TGTGCCAGCCGCTGGAGCGCCCTGGGAACCGGGGAGCTGTTTTTT. Translation: CASRWSALGTGELFF. V is TRBV28 and J is TRBJ2-2; no reliable D call. Trimming left V 8 bases short and J 5 bases short, with 18 bases between. Germline values: CDR1 MDHEN, CDR2 SYDVKM. This CDR3 is built from 15 residues.

This clonotype was recorded many times. CDR3 in DNA: TGTGCCAGCAGCCGCGGGGATTCCTACGAGCAGTACGTC. This codes for CASSRGDSYEQYV. This rearrangement joins TRBV7-8 to TRBJ2-7; D might be TRBD2 (6 bases). V was shortened by 5 bases and J by 1 base, with 9 bases between the two germline ends. The CDR3 totals 13 residues. Germline lookup yields CDR1 SGHVS and CDR2 FQNEAQ.

This clonotype was seen a few times. The V call is TRBV12-3 or TRBV12-4, the J call TRBJ1-5, with D hard to call. Trimming shortened V by 3 bases and J by 4 bases, and 7 bases separated the two germline ends. This CDR3 spans 13 amino acids. CDR3: CASSFAGNQPQHF. CDR3 sequence (DNA): TGTGCCAGCAGTTTTGCGGGGAATCAGCCCCAGCATTTT.

The chain combines TRBV5-1 with TRBJ2-5; D is perhaps TRBD1 (5 bases). Germline assignment: CDR1 SGHRS and CDR2 YFSETQ. V was pared by 4 bases and J by 7 bases, with 14 bases between. This CDR3 has 13 amino acids. For the CDR3, the DNA is TGCGCCAGCAGCCCGCAGACAGTGGCGACCCAGTACTTC. Amino acids: CASSPQTVATQYF. The entire variable domain, with the rest obtained from reference TRBV5-1 and TRBJ2-5, is as follows: KAGVTQTPRYLIKTRGQQVTLSCSPISGHRSVSWYQQTPGQGLQFLFEYFSETQRNKGNFPGRFSGRQFSNSRSEMNVSTLELGDSALYLCASSPQTVATQYFGPGTRLLVL.

The chain couples TRBV12-3 or TRBV12-4 to TRBJ1-2; D is unresolved. Trimming removed 3 bases at V and 8 bases at J, with 13 bases between. The CDR3 covers 13 residues. Here the CDR3 reads CASSFSRGSGYTF. CDR3 coding DNA: TGTGCCAGCAGTTTCTCTCGGGGTAGCGGCTACACCTTC.

This chain connects TRBV7-2 to TRBJ1-1, with D unclear. The CDR3 covers 10 residues. Germline values: CDR1 SGHTA, CDR2 FQGNSA. V dropped 4 bases and J dropped 11 bases, with 8 bases sitting between them. The CDR3 coding sequence is TGTGCCAGCAGCTCGAATAGGGCTTTCTTT. This sequence encodes CASSSNRAFF. The full variable domain, in which reference TRBV7-2 and TRBJ1-1 provide the parts outside the CDR3, is GAGVSQSPSNKVTEKGKDVELRCDPISGHTALYWYRQSLGQGLEFLIYFQGNSAPDKSGLPSDRFSAERTGGSVSTLTIQRTQQEDSAVYLCASSSNRAFFGQGTRLTVV.

On this clonotype: Sequence at one end of the junction differs from germline and may be a read error. The V call is TRBV11-2, the J call TRBJ2-5; TRBD1 might be the D (6 bases). Germline CDR1 SGHAT, CDR2 FQNNGV. The CDR3 extends over 14 amino acids. The CDR3 loop is CASSLSGHPGTENF. CDR3 nucleotide sequence: TGTGCCAGCAGCTTATCGGGACACCCAGGCACAGAAAACTTC. Variable domain in full (rest from reference TRBV11-2 and TRBJ2-5): EAGVAQSPRYKIIEKRQSVAFWCNPISGHATLYWYQQILGQGPKLLIQFQNNGVVDDSQLPKDRFSAERLKGVDSTLKIQPAKLEDSAVYLCASSLSGHPGTENFGPGTRLLVL.

The V and J genes are TRBV7-2 and TRBJ2-1; 8 positions match TRBD2. CDR1 is SGHTA and CDR2 is FQGNSA in the germline V gene. The ends lost 1 base at V and 13 bases at J; junction bases unmatched: 6. The CDR3 consists of 13 residues. The CDR3 sequence is CASSLELAGTQFF. CDR3 DNA: TGTGCCAGCAGCTTAGAGTTAGCGGGAACTCAGTTCTTC.

The table lists this clonotype with a few counts. The chain joins TRBV25-1 to TRBJ1-4; D is uncertain. Germline V lookup: CDR1 MGHDK, CDR2 SYGVNS. V dropped 2 bases and J dropped 3 bases, with 10 bases sitting between them. The CDR3 is made up of 15 amino acids. Here the CDR3 reads CASSELQNSNEKLFF. The CDR3 coding sequence is TGTGCCAGCAGTGAACTTCAGAATTCTAATGAAAAACTGTTTTTT.

This sequence joins TRBV7-2 and TRBJ1-1; D may be TRBD1 (6 bases). Germline V CDR1 and CDR2: SGHTA, FQGNSA. The CDR3 totals 13 residues. Trimming removed 6 bases from V and 4 bases from J, with 12 bases in between. The CDR3 is CASRPGGATEAFF. The CDR3 nucleotides read TGTGCCAGCAGGCCCGGGGGGGCCACTGAAGCTTTCTTT.

This clonotype was counted between two and nine times. The CDR3 sequence: CASSPRPLEAKNIQYF. DNA of the CDR3: TGTGCCAGCAGCCCACGCCCGCTAGAAGCCAAAAACATTCAGTACTTC. V and J are TRBV9 and TRBJ2-4; no firm D call. Trimming took 4 bases from V and 0 from J, leaving 14 bases between them. The germline V gene encodes CDR1 SGDLS and CDR2 YYNGEE. This CDR3 spans 16 amino acids.

This sequence joins TRBV29-1 and TRBJ1-2; possible D gene TRBD1, 6 bases. V lost 4 bases to trimming and J lost 2 bases, with 14 bases between them. The CDR3 is made up of 14 amino acids. Germline V CDR1 and CDR2: SQVTM, ANQGSEA. The CDR3: CSVAQGISNYGYTF. The CDR3 DNA follows: TGCAGCGTTGCCCAGGGGATCTCCAACTATGGCTACACCTTC.

This clonotype has a handful of counts. CDR3 DNA: TGTGCCAGCAGTGACAGGACAGGGGCAAATCAGCCCCAGCATTTT. Amino acid sequence: CASSDRTGANQPQHF. The V and J genes are TRBV6-1 and TRBJ1-5; 9 bases fit TRBD1. V lost 3 bases and J lost 4; bases outside the gene matches: 4. Germline V gives CDR1 MNHNS, CDR2 SASEGT. The CDR3 runs 15 residues.